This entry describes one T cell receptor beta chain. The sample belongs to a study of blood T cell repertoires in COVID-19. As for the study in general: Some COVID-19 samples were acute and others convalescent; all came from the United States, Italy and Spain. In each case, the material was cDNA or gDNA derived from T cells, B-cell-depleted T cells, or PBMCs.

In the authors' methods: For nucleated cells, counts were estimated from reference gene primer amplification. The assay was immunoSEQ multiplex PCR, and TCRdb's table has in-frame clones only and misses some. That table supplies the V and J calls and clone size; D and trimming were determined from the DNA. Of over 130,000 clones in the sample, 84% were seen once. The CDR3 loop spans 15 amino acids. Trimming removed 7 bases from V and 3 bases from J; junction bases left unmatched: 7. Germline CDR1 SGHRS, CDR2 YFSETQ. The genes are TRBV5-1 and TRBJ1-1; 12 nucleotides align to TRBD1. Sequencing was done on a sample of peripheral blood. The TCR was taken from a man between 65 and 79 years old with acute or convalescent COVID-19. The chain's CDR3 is CASARDRGRDTEAFF. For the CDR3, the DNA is TGCGCCAGCGCAAGGGACAGGGGGCGCGACACTGAAGCTTTCTTT.